The sequence of this T cell receptor (beta chain) was determined in a study of blood T cell repertoires in COVID-19. Study-level background: The United States, Italy and Spain provided the acute and convalescent COVID-19 samples. The cDNA or gDNA used as material had been derived from T cells, B-cell-depleted T cells, or PBMCs.

Methods used by the authors: Nucleated cell number was recorded as an estimate derived from reference gene primer amplification. The assay was immunoSEQ multiplex PCR, and TCRdb's table has in-frame clones only and misses some. V and J calls and clone size come straight from that table; D and trimming were deduced from the DNA. The sample includes over 110,000 clones, roughly 90% seen only once; the top ten take around 1.9%. The source of this sequence is a man between 65 and 85 years old with acute or convalescent COVID-19. The sample taken for sequencing was peripheral blood.

CDR3 DNA: TGCGCCAGCAGCTTGGGCCGGAGCACTCTTAACTATGGCTACACCTTC. The encoded protein is CASSLGRSTLNYGYTF. The chain employs TRBV5-1 and TRBJ1-2; no firm D call. The V end lost 0 bases, the J end lost 1 base, and 13 bases lay between the germline ends. CDR1 is SGHRS and CDR2 is YFSETQ in the germline V gene. This CDR3 has 16 residues. Combining the CDR3 with reference TRBV5-1 and TRBJ1-2 gives the whole variable domain KAGVTQTPRYLIKTRGQQVTLSCSPISGHRSVSWYQQTPGQGLQFLFEYFSETQRNKGNFPGRFSGRQFSNSRSEMNVSTLELGDSALYLCASSLGRSTLNYGYTFGSGTRLTVV.